The next 3 T cell receptor beta chains were all read from a single sample in a study of technical replicates of blood from several donors. Generated by immunoSEQ multiplex PCR, the TCRdb table keeps only in-frame clones and is missing some. The sample records 75,000 to 95,000 clones, 96% being singletons. Sample: T cells isolated from PBMCs. The receptors derive from a human donor in good health.

This chain's CDR3 is CASSQDLSSGGPSDTQYF. CDR3 DNA sequence: TGTGCCAGCAGCCAAGATCTCTCCTCGGGAGGGCCGTCAGATACGCAGTATTTT. V is TRBV4-2 and J is TRBJ2-3; 8 bases match TRBD2. The CDR3 has 18 amino acids. The junction had 12 bases not matched to a gene; V was cut back by 0 bases and J by 4 bases. Germline loops: CDR1 LGHNA, CDR2 YNFKEQ.

The chain uses TRBV10-2 and TRBJ1-1; TRBD1 is a possible D gene (5 bases). Looked up from germline, CDR1 is WSHSY and CDR2 is SAAADI. V lost 3 bases, J lost 5 bases, and 10 bases lay in between. This CDR3 spans 13 amino acids. The DNA of the CDR3 is TGCGCCAGCAGTGAACGGCAGGGTACTGAAGCTTTCTTT. Its protein is CASSERQGTEAFF.

The chain joins TRBV19 to TRBJ2-1; D possibly corresponds to TRBD2 (6 bases). V was trimmed by 5 bases and J by 2 bases, leaving 13 bases between them. The CDR3 has 15 amino acids. Germline values: CDR1 LNHDA, CDR2 SQIVND (reference sequence). The CDR3 loop reads CASSLTGTPYNEQFF. DNA for the CDR3: TGTGCCAGTAGTCTTACCGGGACTCCCTACAATGAGCAGTTCTTC.